A single sample is the source of the 27 T cell receptor beta chains below, sequenced in a study of beta chain features in type 1 diabetes. All of the isolated RNA was reverse transcribed, so expressed TCRB transcripts were sequenced. The protocol was immunoSEQ multiplex PCR, while the TCRdb copy is restricted to in-frame clones and leaves out a portion. The profile shows roughly 120,000 clones, under 40% of them singletons. The specimen was stem cell memory CD4+ T cells from blood. The receptors derive from a woman under 30 in good health.

This chain joins TRBV6-5 and TRBJ2-1; TRBD1 aligns across 7 bases. The CDR3 has 12 amino acids. J was trimmed by 8 bases and V by 4 bases; bases with no gene match: 2. Germline V gives CDR1 MNHEY, CDR2 SVGAGI. In nucleotides, the CDR3 is TGTGCCAGCAGTTCACAGGGGTATGAGCAGTTCTTC. Translation: CASSSQGYEQFF.

This clone was observed a few times. This rearrangement joins TRBV15 to TRBJ1-2; D is undetermined. Germline CDR1 is LNHNV and CDR2 is YYDKDF (reference sequence). Trimming cost V 3 bases and J 2 bases, with 13 bases left between them. This CDR3 is 15 amino acids long. The CDR3 here is CATSSHVGGNYGYTF. The CDR3 DNA reads TGTGCCACCAGCAGCCACGTGGGCGGGAACTATGGCTACACCTTC.

The rearrangement links TRBV29-1 to TRBJ1-4; 8 bases line up with TRBD1. There are 15 residues in the CDR3. V dropped 7 bases and J dropped 7; count of bases not matched to a gene: 14. Germline V lookup: CDR1 SQVTM, CDR2 ANQGSEA. CDR3 sequence (DNA): TGCAGCGGGGGCGGGACAGGTACTCCTTCTGAAAAACTGTTTTTT. It translates to CSGGGTGTPSEKLFF.

The chain carries TRBV13 and TRBJ1-2; 9 positions match TRBD1. The V gene's germline CDR1 is PRHDT and CDR2 FYEKMQ (reference sequence). With V trimmed by 0 bases and J by 9 bases, 5 bases remained unmatched. This CDR3 has 14 amino acids. The CDR3 DNA follows: TGTGCCAGCAGCTTAGGTGGACAGGGGTCGAGCTACACCTTC. This gives the protein CASSLGGQGSSYTF.

The V call is TRBV7-9, the J call TRBJ1-1, with 8 bases aligning to TRBD1. V gave up 5 bases and J gave up 5 bases; unmatched junction bases: 7. CDR1 SEHNR and CDR2 FQNEAQ come from the germline V gene (reference sequence). CDR3 length equals 14 residues. The CDR3 protein is CASSATGGRTEAFF. The CDR3 coding sequence is TGTGCCAGCAGCGCTACAGGGGGAAGAACTGAAGCTTTCTTT.

This clone was counted a few times. The chain employs TRBV7-9 and TRBJ2-1; 9 bases fit TRBD2. Trimming took 3 bases from V and 5 from J; bases not matched to a gene: 5. Germline V gives CDR1 SEHNR, CDR2 FQNEAQ (reference sequence). This CDR3 spans 15 amino acids. In DNA form, the CDR3 reads TGTGCCAGCAGCTTCGGCGGGAGGGCCCACAATGAGCAGTTCTTC. Translated: CASSFGGRAHNEQFF.

The rearrangement joins TRBV13 to TRBJ1-5; perhaps TRBD1 as D (5 bases). V was trimmed by 8 bases and J by 2 bases, leaving 19 bases between them. The CDR3 length is 16 residues. Germline CDR1 is PRHDT and CDR2 is FYEKMQ (reference sequence). The CDR3 loop is CASCSSYGGGNQPQHF. The DNA for the CDR3 is TGTGCCAGCTGCTCCAGCTACGGGGGTGGCAATCAGCCCCAGCATTTT. Drawing the rest from reference TRBV13 and TRBJ1-5, the complete variable domain is AAGVIQSPRHLIKEKRETATLKCYPIPRHDTVYWYQQGPGQDPQFLISFYEKMQSDKGSIPDRFSAQQFSDYHSELNMSSLELGDSALYFCASCSSYGGGNQPQHFGDGTRLSIL.

The table lists this clone with a few counts. This CDR3 is CASSWAGSGSYEQYF. Here the CDR3 DNA reads TGCGCCAGCAGTTGGGCCGGGTCCGGGAGCTACGAGCAGTACTTC. This sequence joins TRBV5-1 and TRBJ2-7; tentatively, D is TRBD2 (6 bases). The CDR3 runs to 15 residues. Germline V CDR1 and CDR2: SGHRS, YFSETQ. The germline V and J ends were trimmed by 5 bases and 3 bases, with 18 bases remaining between them. Drawing the rest from reference TRBV5-1 and TRBJ2-7, the complete variable domain is KAGVTQTPRYLIKTRGQQVTLSCSPISGHRSVSWYQQTPGQGLQFLFEYFSETQRNKGNFPGRFSGRQFSNSRSEMNVSTLELGDSALYLCASSWAGSGSYEQYFGPGTRLTVT.

This clone was seen only a few times. The CDR3, as DNA: TGTGCCAGTCGGTGGGGCTCGAACACTGAAGCTTTCTTT. This gives the protein CASRWGSNTEAFF. J is TRBJ1-1 and V is TRBV6-5; TRBD1 might be the D (5 bases). CDR1 MNHEY and CDR2 SVGAGI come from the germline V gene. This CDR3 has 13 amino acids. The V end was cut by 9 bases, the J end by 1 base, with 12 bases between.

V gene TRBV11-1 combines with J gene TRBJ2-1, with 9 bases that match TRBD1. Trimming removed 6 bases from V and 4 bases from J; junction bases left unmatched: 7. Germline loops: CDR1 SGHAT, CDR2 FQDESV (reference sequence). There are 15 residues in the CDR3. CDR3: CASSPDRGFYNEQFF. Here the CDR3 DNA reads TGTGCCAGCAGTCCGGACAGGGGATTTTACAATGAGCAGTTCTTC.

This chain links TRBV5-1 with TRBJ2-7; no clear D gene. V was shortened by 4 bases and J by 2 bases, with 10 bases between the two germline ends. The CDR3 sequence is 13 residues long. Germline CDR1 and CDR2: SGHRS and YFSETQ. The CDR3 nucleotides are TGCGCCAGCAGCGATTTACAGCCCTACGAGCAGTACTTC. This sequence encodes CASSDLQPYEQYF.

The chain combines TRBV6-1 with TRBJ2-1; 10 bases are shared with TRBD2. The CDR3 is made up of 17 amino acids. V trimming: 1 base; J trimming: 6 bases; junction bases outside the gene matches: 9. Germline V gene data show CDR1 as MNHNS and CDR2 as SASEGT. CDR3 amino acids: CASSEVISGRWSNEQFF. For the CDR3, the DNA is TGTGCCAGCAGTGAAGTAATTAGCGGGAGGTGGTCCAATGAGCAGTTCTTC.

DNA for the CDR3: TGTGCCAGCTCACCACTCCCGGAGGCTGGGGCCAACGTCCTGACTTTC. Its protein product is CASSPLPEAGANVLTF. The chain combines TRBV18 with TRBJ2-6; TRBD2 is a possible D gene (5 bases). Per the germline V gene, CDR1 is KGHSH and CDR2 is LQKENI. With 1 base removed from V and 2 bases from J, the gap between germline ends came to 9 bases. The CDR3 is made up of 16 amino acids.

This clone was seen a few times. The chain uses TRBV10-3 and TRBJ2-7; D is possibly TRBD2 (5 bases). In germline, CDR1 is ENHRY, CDR2 SYGVKD. The CDR3 extends over 14 amino acids. V lost 6 bases and J lost 1, with 13 bases in between. The CDR3 DNA is TGTGCCATCAGCGATATAGCGAGATCCTACGAGCAGTACTTC. Protein product: CAISDIARSYEQYF.

CDR3 protein: CASSYRSRTDLDTQYF. For the CDR3, the DNA is TGTGCCAGCAGCTATAGATCTCGGACAGACTTAGATACGCAGTATTTT. The chain links TRBV5-6 to TRBJ2-3; D may be TRBD1 (6 bases). CDR1 is SGHDT and CDR2 is YYEEEE in the germline V gene. Trimming cost V 3 bases and J 5 bases, with 19 bases left between them. This CDR3 has 16 residues.

This clone was detected a few times. The chain links TRBV11-3 to TRBJ2-1, with a weak D call TRBD2 (7 bases). The V end lost 1 base, the J end lost 1 base, and 11 bases lay between the germline ends. CDR1 is SGHNT and CDR2 is YENEEA in the germline V gene. CDR3 length equals 16 residues. The CDR3 protein is CASSLGGGPSYNEQFF. The CDR3 bases are TGTGCCAGCAGCTTAGGCGGGGGCCCTTCCTACAATGAGCAGTTCTTC.

There are a few counts of this clone. The chain is built from TRBV10-3 and TRBJ2-1; 8 bases fit TRBD2. The trim removed 6 bases at V and 3 bases at J, leaving 4 bases unmatched. CDR1 and CDR2 (germline): ENHRY, SYGVKD. This CDR3 spans 14 amino acids. CDR3 coding DNA: TGTGCCATCAGGTTTCGGGAGGGCTACAATGAGCAGTTCTTC. Amino acids: CAIRFREGYNEQFF.

This clone was seen only once. The V gene is TRBV19, the J gene TRBJ1-1; the D is unclear. CDR1 is LNHDA, CDR2 SQIVND, per germline (reference sequence). V was shortened by 10 bases and J by 3 bases, with 9 bases between the two germline ends. This CDR3 has 11 amino acids. In DNA, the CDR3 is TGTGCCACCAGGACTTACACTGAAGCTTTCTTT. Translated: CATRTYTEAFF.

The table lists this clone with a few counts. V is TRBV5-1 and J is TRBJ2-7; 12 nucleotides agree with TRBD2. The CDR3 has 16 residues. The junction had 2 bases not matched to a gene; V was cut back by 0 bases and J by 1 base. Germline loops: CDR1 SGHRS, CDR2 YFSETQ. CDR3 amino acids: CASSLAGLAGSYEQYF. The CDR3 DNA follows: TGCGCCAGCAGCTTGGCGGGACTAGCGGGTTCCTACGAGCAGTACTTC.

This clone was observed a few times. The gene calls are TRBV29-1 and TRBJ2-7; D not resolved. Germline V CDR1 and CDR2: SQVTM, ANQGSEA. The germline V and J ends were trimmed by 3 bases and 4 bases, with 7 bases remaining between them. The CDR3 consists of 11 residues. CDR3 nucleotide sequence: TGCAGCGTTGATACATCGTACGAGCAGTACTTC. It is translated as CSVDTSYEQYF.

The chain uses TRBV12-1 and TRBJ1-2. TRBV12-1 is labeled a pseudogene. The CDR3 has 17 residues. CDR3 region: CASRDPRCRRETYGYTF. In DNA, the CDR3 is TGTGCCAGCAGGGACCCGAGGTGCCGTCGGGAGACCTATGGCTACACCTTC.

This clone was detected a few times. J is TRBJ2-7 and V is TRBV7-2, with 8 bases matching TRBD2. CDR3 length equals 16 residues. Per germline, CDR1 SGHTA and CDR2 FQGNSA. Losses at the gene ends were 1 base for V and 4 bases for J; bases not matched to a gene: 9. DNA for the CDR3: TGTGCCAGCAGCTTAGAGCCGCGGGAGGTCTGGTACGAGCAGTACTTC. Translating it yields CASSLEPREVWYEQYF.

This clone was counted a few times. V is TRBV10-3 and J is TRBJ2-1; D is uncertain. Per the germline V gene, CDR1 is ENHRY and CDR2 is SYGVKD. The V end lost 6 bases, the J end lost 7 bases, and 10 bases lay between the germline ends. CDR3 size: 12 residues. The DNA for the CDR3 is TGTGCCATCAGATCCCTCGGGAATGAGCAGTTCTTC. This sequence encodes CAIRSLGNEQFF.

This clone appeared a few times. The chain recombines TRBV28 with TRBJ1-2; 10 positions match TRBD1. V trimming: 5 bases; J trimming: 8 bases; junction bases outside the gene matches: 8. Germline V CDR1 and CDR2: MDHEN, SYDVKM. The CDR3 is made up of 14 amino acids. CDR3 nucleotides: TGTGCCAGCAGTGCGACAGGGGGCGCGCAAGGCTACACCTTC. This gives the protein CASSATGGAQGYTF.

The chain's CDR3 is CASSSPDTQYF. CDR3 bases: TGCGCCAGCAGCTCCCCGGATACGCAGTATTTT. The chain uses TRBV5-1 and TRBJ2-3, with no clear D. The germline V gene has CDR1 SGHRS and CDR2 YFSETQ. CDR3 length: 11 residues. Trimming took 3 bases from V and 6 from J, leaving 5 bases between them.

The CDR3 DNA is TGTGCCAGCAGCCGAGGGACAGCTAGCAATCAGCCCCAGCATTTT. This sequence encodes CASSRGTASNQPQHF. The chain links TRBV7-9 to TRBJ1-5, with 7 bases that match TRBD1. The CDR3 sequence is 15 residues long. Trimming at V came to 5 bases and at J to 0 bases, leaving 4 bases not matched to a gene. Germline values: CDR1 SEHNR, CDR2 FQNEAQ (reference sequence). The full variable domain, its missing parts supplied by reference TRBV7-9 and TRBJ1-5, is DTGVSQNPRHKITKRGQNVTFRCDPISEHNRLYWYRQTLGQGPEFLTYFQNEAQLEKSRLLSDRFSAERPKGSFSTLEIQRTEQGDSAMYLCASSRGTASNQPQHFGDGTRLSIL.

This chain connects TRBV7-2 to TRBJ1-2; perhaps TRBD1 as D (6 bases). With 5 bases removed from V and 4 bases from J, the gap between germline ends came to 14 bases. In germline, CDR1 is SGHTA, CDR2 FQGNSA. The CDR3 sequence is 14 residues long. The CDR3 loop reads CASSQARTAYGYTF. The DNA for the CDR3 is TGTGCCAGCAGCCAAGCTCGGACAGCCTATGGCTACACCTTC. The full variable domain, rest sourced from reference TRBV7-2 and TRBJ1-2, is GAGVSQSPSNKVTEKGKDVELRCDPISGHTALYWYRQSLGQGLEFLIYFQGNSAPDKSGLPSDRFSAERTGGSVSTLTIQRTQQEDSAVYLCASSQARTAYGYTFGSGTRLTVV.